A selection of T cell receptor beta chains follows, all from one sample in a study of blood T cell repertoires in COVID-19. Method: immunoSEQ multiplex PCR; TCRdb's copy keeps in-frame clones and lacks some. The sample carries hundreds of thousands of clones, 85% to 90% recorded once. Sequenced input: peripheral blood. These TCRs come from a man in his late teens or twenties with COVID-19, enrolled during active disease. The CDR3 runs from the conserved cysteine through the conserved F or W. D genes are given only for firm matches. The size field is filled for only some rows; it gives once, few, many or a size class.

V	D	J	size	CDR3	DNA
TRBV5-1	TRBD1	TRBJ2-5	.	CASSRTGTEETQYF	TGCGCCAGCAGTCGTACCGGGACAGAAGAGACCCAGTACTTC
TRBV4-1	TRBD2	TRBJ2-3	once	CASSHQLAGGSDTQYF	TGCGCCAGCAGCCACCAACTAGCGGGGGGTTCGGATACGCAGTATTTT
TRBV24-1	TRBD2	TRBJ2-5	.	CATSDRGLAGEETQYF	TGTGCCACCAGTGATCGGGGACTAGCGGGAGAAGAGACCCAGTACTTC
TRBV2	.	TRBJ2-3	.	CASTLSAVSDTQYF	TGTGCCAGCACCCTGTCGGCGGTTTCGGATACGCAGTATTTT
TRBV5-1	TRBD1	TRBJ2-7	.	CASSETGKISYEQYF	TGCGCCAGCAGCGAGACAGGGAAAATCTCCTACGAGCAGTACTTC
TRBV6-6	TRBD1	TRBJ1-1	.	CASSDRGPFEAFF	TGTGCCAGCAGTGACAGGGGACCCTTTGAAGCTTTCTTT
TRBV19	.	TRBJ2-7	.	CASSGDGFNYEQYF	TGTGCCAGTAGCGGAGATGGATTTAACTACGAGCAGTACTTC
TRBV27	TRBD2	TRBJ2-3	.	CASSPGLAGSTDTQYF	TGTGCCAGCAGTCCGGGACTAGCGGGGTCCACAGATACGCAGTATTTT
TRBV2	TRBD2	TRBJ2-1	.	CASRRAGVGGEQFF	TGTGCCAGCAGGAGGGCGGGAGTGGGCGGAGAGCAGTTCTTC
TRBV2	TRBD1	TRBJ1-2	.	CASSEGDRLYGYTF	TGTGCCAGCAGTGAGGGGGACAGGCTCTATGGCTACACCTTC
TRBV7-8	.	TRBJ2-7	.	CASSLAFQEQYF	TGTGCCAGCAGCTTAGCGTTTCAAGAGCAGTACTTC
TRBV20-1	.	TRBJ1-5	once	CSASSPKGVGGGNQPQHF	TGCAGTGCTAGTTCCCCCAAGGGAGTAGGCGGTGGCAATCAGCCCCAGCATTTT
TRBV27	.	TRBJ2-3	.	CASSWGGVTDTQYF	TGTGCCAGCAGTTGGGGCGGGGTGACAGATACGCAGTATTTT
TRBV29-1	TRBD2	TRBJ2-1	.	CSLRLAGGLSYNEQFF	TGCAGCCTTAGACTAGCGGGGGGACTCTCCTACAATGAGCAGTTCTTC
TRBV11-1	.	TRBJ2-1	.	CASSLGGGGEQFF	TGTGCCAGCAGCTTAGGTGGGGGCGGTGAGCAGTTCTTC
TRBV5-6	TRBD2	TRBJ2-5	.	CASSLAGGAAKTQYF	TGTGCCAGCAGCTTGGCGGGGGGGGCCGCGAAGACCCAGTACTTC
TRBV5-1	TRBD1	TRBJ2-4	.	CASSSLRGPQNIQYF	TGCGCCAGCAGCTCGCTGAGGGGGCCCCAAAACATTCAGTACTTC
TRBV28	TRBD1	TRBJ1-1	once	CASSLANPTGGGDEAFF	TGTGCCAGCAGTTTGGCAAACCCGACAGGGGGAGGCGATGAAGCTTTCTTT
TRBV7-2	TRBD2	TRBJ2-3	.	CASSLSGGAASTDTQYF	TGTGCCAGCAGCTTAAGCGGGGGCGCAGCAAGCACAGATACGCAGTATTTT
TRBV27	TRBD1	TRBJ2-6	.	CASSLFPGQGSGANVLTF	TGTGCCAGCAGTTTATTTCCGGGACAGGGCTCTGGGGCCAACGTCCTGACTTTC
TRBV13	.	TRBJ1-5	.	CASSPQGNQPQHF	TGTGCCAGCAGCCCCCAGGGAAATCAGCCCCAGCATTTT
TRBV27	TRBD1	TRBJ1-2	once	CASSLSQNRGSGGYTF	TGTGCCAGCAGTTTATCCCAAAACAGGGGGTCTGGTGGCTACACCTTC
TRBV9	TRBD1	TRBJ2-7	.	CASSVDRGYEQYF	TGTGCCAGCAGCGTCGACAGGGGGTACGAGCAGTACTTC
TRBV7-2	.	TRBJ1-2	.	CASSAQPNYGYTF	TGTGCCAGCAGCGCACAGCCTAACTATGGCTACACCTTC
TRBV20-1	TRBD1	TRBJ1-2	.	CSASSRDRGDNYGYTF	TGCAGTGCTAGTTCCCGGGACAGGGGGGATAACTATGGCTACACCTTC
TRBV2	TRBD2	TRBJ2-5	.	CASSVGLAGETQYF	TGTGCCAGCAGTGTGGGACTAGCCGGGGAGACCCAGTACTTC
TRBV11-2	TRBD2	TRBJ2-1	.	CASSSPLRGKHNEQFF	TGTGCCAGCAGCTCCCCCCTGCGGGGGAAACACAATGAGCAGTTCTTC
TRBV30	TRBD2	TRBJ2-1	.	CAWSTSGPYNEQFF	TGTGCCTGGTCGACTAGCGGGCCTTACAATGAGCAGTTCTTC
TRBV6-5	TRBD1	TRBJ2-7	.	CASRTGTVYEQYF	TGTGCCAGCAGAACCGGGACAGTGTACGAGCAGTACTTC
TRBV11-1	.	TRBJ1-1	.	CASSLYGQNTEAFF	TGTGCCAGCAGCTTGTACGGTCAAAACACTGAAGCTTTCTTT
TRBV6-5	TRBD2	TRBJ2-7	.	CASKLLAELYEQYF	TGTGCCAGTAAACTTCTAGCGGAGCTCTACGAGCAGTACTTC
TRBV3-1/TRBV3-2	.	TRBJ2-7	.	CASSQDRREQYF	TGTGCCAGCAGCCAAGATCGGAGAGAGCAGTACTTC
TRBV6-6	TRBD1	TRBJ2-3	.	CASSQRTGLSTDTQYF	TGTGCCAGCAGTCAGCGGACAGGGTTGAGCACAGATACGCAGTATTTT
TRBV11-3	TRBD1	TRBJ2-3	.	CASSPPDRVAGDTQYF	TGTGCCAGCAGCCCACCTGACAGGGTAGCAGGGGATACGCAGTATTTT
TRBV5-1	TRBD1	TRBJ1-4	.	CASSPGQGRANEKLFF	TGCGCCAGCAGCCCCGGACAGGGGCGGGCTAATGAAAAACTGTTTTTT
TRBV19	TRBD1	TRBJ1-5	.	CASISQTGESNQPQHF	TGTGCCAGTATCTCCCAAACAGGGGAAAGCAATCAGCCCCAGCATTTT
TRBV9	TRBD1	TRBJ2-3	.	CASSPEGQAADTQYF	TGTGCCAGCAGCCCCGAGGGACAGGCGGCAGATACGCAGTATTTT
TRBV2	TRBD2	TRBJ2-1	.	CASRLGLAGGLEQFF	TGTGCCAGCAGACTCGGACTAGCGGGGGGGCTCGAGCAGTTCTTC
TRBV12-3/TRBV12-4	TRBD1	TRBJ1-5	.	CASSPDRVTQHF	TGTGCCAGCAGCCCCGACAGGGTAACCCAGCATTTT
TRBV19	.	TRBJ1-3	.	CASTGSLVGNTIYF	TGTGCCAGTACGGGGAGTCTAGTCGGAAACACCATATATTTT
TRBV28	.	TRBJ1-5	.	CASSLSAGPSNQPQHF	TGTGCCAGCAGTTTATCTGCGGGTCCCAGCAATCAGCCCCAGCATTTT
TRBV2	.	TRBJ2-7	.	CASSEVSPGYEQYF	TGTGCCAGCAGTGAAGTCTCCCCGGGATACGAGCAGTACTTC
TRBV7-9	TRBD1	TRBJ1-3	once	CASTRTGTSPDSGNTIYF	TGTGCCAGCACCAGGACAGGGACATCCCCCGACTCTGGAAACACCATATATTTT
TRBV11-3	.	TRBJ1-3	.	CASSPRDFGNTIYF	TGTGCCAGCAGCCCTCGGGACTTTGGAAACACCATATATTTT
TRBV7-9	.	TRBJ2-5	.	CASSLGRAQETQYF	TGTGCCAGCAGCTTAGGGCGGGCCCAAGAGACCCAGTACTTC
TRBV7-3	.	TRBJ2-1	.	CASSLRSGNEQFF	TGTGCCAGCAGCTTAAGATCGGGCAATGAGCAGTTCTTC
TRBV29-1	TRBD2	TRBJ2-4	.	CSVTSGRGNIQYF	TGCAGCGTTACCTCTGGGAGGGGAAACATTCAGTACTTC
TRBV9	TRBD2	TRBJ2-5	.	CASSVESGSRQETQYF	TGTGCCAGCAGCGTAGAGAGCGGGAGTCGTCAAGAGACCCAGTACTTC
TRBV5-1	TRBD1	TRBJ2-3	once	CASSNGGTGGSDTQYF	TGCGCCAGCAGCAATGGGGGGACAGGGGGCTCAGATACGCAGTATTTT
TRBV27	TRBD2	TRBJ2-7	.	CASSPRRLAGNEQYF	TGTGCCAGCAGCCCTCGTCGGCTAGCGGGCAACGAGCAGTACTTC
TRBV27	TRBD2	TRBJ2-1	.	CASRNQPPGFGLEYHNEQFF	TGTGCCAGCAGAAATCAACCGCCCGGCTTCGGACTAGAGTATCACAATGAGCAGTTCTTC
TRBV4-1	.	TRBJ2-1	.	CASSHTEGRGSYNEQFF	TGCGCCAGCAGCCACACGGAGGGCAGGGGGTCCTACAATGAGCAGTTCTTC
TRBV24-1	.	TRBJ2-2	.	CATSDTNRANTGELFF	TGTGCCACCAGTGATACTAACAGGGCGAACACCGGGGAGCTGTTTTTT
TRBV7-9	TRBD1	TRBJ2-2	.	CASSKHRGHGNTGELFF	TGTGCCAGCAGTAAACACAGGGGGCATGGGAACACCGGGGAGCTGTTTTTT
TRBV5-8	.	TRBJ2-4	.	CASSLGNIAKNIQYF	TGTGCCAGCAGCTTGGGCAACATAGCCAAAAACATTCAGTACTTC
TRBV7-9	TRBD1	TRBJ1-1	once	CASSQGVEAFF	TGTGCCAGCAGCCAGGGGGTTGAAGCTTTCTTT